Shown below are 10 T cell receptor beta chains from a single sample sequenced in a study of early T cells in non-severe SARS-CoV-2 infection. TCRdb reprocessed the 5' RACE reads with MiXCR, giving one entry per CDR3 protein. Among some 98,000 distinct CDR3 sequences listed, 11% were seen once. Sequenced: whole blood. All receptors come from an adult who was a healthcare worker with PCR-confirmed SARS-CoV-2 infection or an uninfected control (not recorded which).

This clonotype was seen repeatedly, ten times or more. Here the CDR3 reads CASSFQGALSSYNEQFF. The DNA of the CDR3 is TGTGCCAGCAGCTTTCAGGGCGCTCTAAGCTCCTACAATGAGCAGTTCTTC. The chain joins TRBV3-1 to TRBJ2-1; D may be TRBD1 (5 bases). Trimming removed 5 bases from V and 0 bases from J, with 17 bases in between. The CDR3 covers 17 residues. The germline gives CDR1 LGHDT, CDR2 YNNKEL (reference sequence).

The chain couples TRBV5-1 to TRBJ1-6; D might be TRBD1 (5 bases). The CDR3 loop spans 16 amino acids. The germline V gene encodes CDR1 SGHRS and CDR2 YFSETQ. The V gene lost 4 bases and the J gene lost 2 bases, with 13 bases spanning the gap. CDR3 nucleotides: TGCGCCAGCAGCCCCGGGACCGCCGCCTATAATTCACCCCTCCACTTT. Residues: CASSPGTAAYNSPLHF.

J is TRBJ2-7 and V is TRBV12-3 or TRBV12-4, with D unresolved. V lost 5 bases, J lost 0 bases, and 20 bases lay in between. The CDR3 loop spans 17 amino acids. CDR3 sequence reads: CASSPSLGVGVSYEQYF. CDR3 coding DNA: TGTGCCAGCAGTCCCTCCCTTGGGGTTGGGGTCTCCTACGAGCAGTACTTC.

This clonotype showed up many times. The rearrangement uses TRBV5-1 and TRBJ2-2; D unclear. CDR3 size: 14 residues. Germline V lookup: CDR1 SGHRS, CDR2 YFSETQ. With 2 bases removed from V and 1 base from J, the gap between germline ends came to 6 bases. CDR3 protein: CASSFSRNTGELFF. CDR3 coding DNA: TGCGCCAGCAGCTTTTCCAGGAACACCGGGGAGCTGTTTTTT.

This clonotype was counted only a few times. The rearrangement links TRBV2 to TRBJ1-1; D not resolved. The CDR3 loop spans 11 amino acids. CDR1 and CDR2 (germline): SNHLY, FYNNEI. Trimming removed 7 bases from V and 7 bases from J, with 10 bases in between. As DNA, the CDR3 is TGTGCCAGCAAGGTACGGTTTGAAGCTTTCTTT. Its protein product is CASKVRFEAFF.

This clonotype was counted between two and nine times. CDR3 in DNA: TGTGCCAGCAGCCCGACAGGGGGGCCCTCCTATGGCTACACCTTC. It codes for CASSPTGGPSYGYTF. V and J are TRBV2 and TRBJ1-2; 9 nucleotides match TRBD1. The CDR3 has 15 amino acids. The V gene end was trimmed by 6 bases and the J gene end by 4 bases; junction bases not matched to a gene: 9. Germline V gene sequence: CDR1 SNHLY, CDR2 FYNNEI.

The V call is TRBV7-2, the J call TRBJ1-3; D remains unclear. Germline CDR1 reads SGHTA; CDR2 reads FQGNSA. The V and J ends lost 3 bases and 0 bases respectively, with 9 bases between them. The CDR3 spans 15 residues. CDR3 in amino acids: CASSFYPSSGNTIYF. The CDR3 nucleotides are TGTGCCAGCAGCTTCTATCCGAGCTCTGGAAACACCATATATTTT.

This clonotype was counted at least ten times. J is TRBJ1-1 and V is TRBV5-1; D possibly corresponds to TRBD1 (6 bases). V was pared by 4 bases and J by 0 bases, with 10 bases between. The CDR3 covers 14 residues. Germline CDR1 SGHRS, CDR2 YFSETQ. CDR3 region: CASSLRTVNTEAFF. CDR3 coding DNA: TGCGCCAGCAGCCTCAGGACAGTGAACACTGAAGCTTTCTTT.

This clonotype was observed many times. The chain joins TRBV18 to TRBJ1-4; D ambiguous. The CDR3 covers 15 residues. V was cut by 2 bases and J by 0 bases, with 7 bases left in between. CDR1 and CDR2 (germline): KGHSH, LQKENI. DNA of the CDR3: TGTGCCAGCTCACCAATGGGGACAACTAATGAAAAACTGTTTTTT. As protein: CASSPMGTTNEKLFF.

About this clonotype itself: This may arise from a read error, as a much more abundant clone is one base away. The chain combines TRBV21-1 with TRBJ2-1; TRBD2 reflects the table's D call only, with no check against the DNA. TRBV21-1 is an annotated pseudogene. The CDR3 length is 16 residues. The CDR3 DNA sequence: TGTGCCAGCAGCAAAACTGGCGGGAGGGCCCTCCCTGAGCAGATCTTC. This gives the protein CASSKTGGRALPEQIF.